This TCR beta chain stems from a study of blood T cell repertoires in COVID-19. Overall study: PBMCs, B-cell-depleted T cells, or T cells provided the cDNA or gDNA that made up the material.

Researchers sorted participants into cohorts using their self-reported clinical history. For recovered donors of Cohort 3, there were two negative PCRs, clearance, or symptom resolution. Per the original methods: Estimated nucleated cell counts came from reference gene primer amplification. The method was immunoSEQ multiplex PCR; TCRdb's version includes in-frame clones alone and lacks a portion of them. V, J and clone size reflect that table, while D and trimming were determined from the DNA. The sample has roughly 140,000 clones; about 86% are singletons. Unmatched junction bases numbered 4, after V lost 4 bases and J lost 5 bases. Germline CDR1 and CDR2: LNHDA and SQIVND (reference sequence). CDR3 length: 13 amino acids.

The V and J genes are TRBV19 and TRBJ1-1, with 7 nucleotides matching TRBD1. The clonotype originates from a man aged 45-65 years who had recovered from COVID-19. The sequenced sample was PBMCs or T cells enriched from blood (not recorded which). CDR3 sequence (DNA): TGTGCCAGTAGTACCCAGGGGGTGACTGAAGCTTTCTTT. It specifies CASSTQGVTEAFF.